The next 18 T cell receptor beta chains were all read from a single sample in a study of blood T cell repertoires in COVID-19. The table came from immunoSEQ multiplex PCR; TCRdb's copy has only in-frame clones and leaves some out. The table has 98,000 or so clones, 88% seen once. What was sequenced was peripheral blood. These receptors all come from a human donor in a cohort sampled during active COVID-19.

This sequence joins TRBV7-9 and TRBJ2-3; TRBD2 matches 11 bases. This CDR3 has 16 amino acids. Per germline, CDR1 SEHNR and CDR2 FQNEAQ (reference sequence). The trim removed 1 base at V and 3 bases at J, leaving 3 bases unmatched. CDR3 sequence reads: CASSLERTSGTDTQYF. In DNA, the CDR3 is TGTGCCAGCAGCTTAGAAAGGACTAGCGGGACAGATACGCAGTATTTT.

The J gene is TRBJ2-7, the V gene TRBV19, with D possibly being TRBD1 (5 bases). The CDR3 spans 14 residues. Germline CDR1 reads LNHDA; CDR2 reads SQIVND (reference sequence). The V and J ends lost 5 bases and 0 bases respectively, with 11 bases between them. The CDR3 protein is CASSPQGASYEQYF. The CDR3 nucleotides read TGTGCCAGTAGTCCGCAGGGTGCCTCCTACGAGCAGTACTTC.

The chain has TRBV13 and TRBJ2-3; TRBD2 agrees at 7 bases. CDR3 length: 13 residues. Per germline, CDR1 PRHDT and CDR2 FYEKMQ (reference sequence). The V gene end was trimmed by 3 bases and the J gene end by 4 bases; junction bases not matched to a gene: 1. The CDR3: CASSFSGADTQYF. CDR3 bases: TGTGCCAGCAGCTTCAGCGGGGCAGATACGCAGTATTTT.

This chain links TRBV2 with TRBJ2-5; TRBD2 agrees at 7 bases. The junction had 7 bases not matched to a gene; V was cut back by 5 bases and J by 1 base. Germline V gene sequence: CDR1 SNHLY, CDR2 FYNNEI. CDR3 length: 15 amino acids. The CDR3 here is CASSTTGGFQETQYF. CDR3 DNA: TGTGCCAGCAGTACGACCGGGGGGTTCCAAGAGACCCAGTACTTC.

The chain couples TRBV30 to TRBJ2-7, with 8 nucleotides matching TRBD1. The germline gives CDR1 GTSNPN, CDR2 SVGIG (reference sequence). V shed 2 bases and J 3 bases; nucleotides not matched to a gene: 3. This CDR3 spans 13 amino acids. The CDR3 nucleotides read TGTGCCTGGAGTTTCACAGGGGGCTACGAGCAGTACTTC. It is translated as CAWSFTGGYEQYF. Variable domain in full (rest from reference TRBV30 and TRBJ2-7): SQTIHQWPATLVQPVGSPLSLECTVEGTSNPNLYWYRQAAGRGLQLLFYSVGIGQISSEVPQNLSASRPQDRQFILSSKKLLLSDSGFYLCAWSFTGGYEQYFGPGTRLTVT.

The V gene is TRBV5-1, the J gene TRBJ2-5; TRBD2 matches at 11 bases. Germline assignment: CDR1 SGHRS and CDR2 YFSETQ. J was trimmed by 3 bases and V by 4 bases; bases with no gene match: 5. The CDR3 spans 15 residues. CDR3 in DNA: TGCGCCAGCAGCAGCGCGACTAGCGGGAAAGAGACCCAGTACTTC. This gives the protein CASSSATSGKETQYF.

This sequence joins TRBV7-9 and TRBJ1-4; D unclear. V lost 5 bases and J 6 bases, leaving 19 bases between the germline ends. The V gene's germline CDR1 is SEHNR and CDR2 FQNEAQ (reference sequence). The CDR3 runs to 16 residues. CDR3: CASSRFGTAADEKLFF. The DNA of the CDR3 is TGTGCCAGCAGCCGCTTCGGCACGGCGGCGGATGAAAAACTGTTTTTT. Complete variable domain (other parts from reference TRBV7-9 and TRBJ1-4): DTGVSQNPRHKITKRGQNVTFRCDPISEHNRLYWYRQTLGQGPEFLTYFQNEAQLEKSRLLSDRFSAERPKGSFSTLEIQRTEQGDSAMYLCASSRFGTAADEKLFFGSGTQLSVL.

The chain has TRBV6-6 and TRBJ2-7; 9 bases map to TRBD1. CDR1 is MNHNY, CDR2 SVGAGI, per germline (reference sequence). The V segment lost 5 bases and the J segment 2 bases; nucleotides outside the gene matches: 4. The CDR3 extends over 14 amino acids. DNA for the CDR3: TGTGCCAGCAGTGACCGACAGGGGGCCTACGAGCAGTACTTC. Translation: CASSDRQGAYEQYF.

The chain is built from TRBV29-1 and TRBJ1-2, with TRBD1 as a possible D gene (6 bases). V lost 4 bases and J 4 bases, leaving 16 bases between the germline ends. This CDR3 spans 14 amino acids. The germline gives CDR1 SQVTM, CDR2 ANQGSEA. The chain's CDR3 is CSVAKQGEGYGYTF. The CDR3 DNA reads as TGCAGCGTTGCGAAACAGGGAGAAGGCTATGGCTACACCTTC.

This rearrangement joins TRBV10-2 to TRBJ2-5; TRBD2 matches at 9 bases. The CDR3 extends over 14 amino acids. The germline CDR1 and CDR2 sequences are WSHSY and SAAADI. With V trimmed by 8 bases and J by 5 bases, 9 bases remained unmatched. CDR3 region: CASGYSGRLETQYF. In DNA, the CDR3 is TGCGCCAGCGGATATAGCGGGAGATTGGAGACCCAGTACTTC.

As to this clone: The sample holds other DNA sequences that translate to the same CDR3. The DNA for the CDR3 is TGTGCCAGCAGTGACGGGACAGGCGGGAATGAGCAGTTCTTC. As protein: CASSDGTGGNEQFF. The genes are TRBV6-4 and TRBJ2-1, with 8 bases lining up with TRBD1. Germline V CDR1 and CDR2: MRHNA, SNTAGT. This CDR3 comprises 14 residues. The junction had 4 bases not matched to a gene; V was cut back by 2 bases and J by 7 bases.

CDR3 DNA: TGTGCCAGCAGCCAACTGGGTGAGGGCCTTGGCTATGGCTACACCTTC. It is translated as CASSQLGEGLGYGYTF. The chain uses TRBV14 and TRBJ1-2, with D uncertain. CDR3 size: 16 residues. With 2 bases removed from V and 4 bases from J, the gap between germline ends came to 17 bases. Germline V lookup: CDR1 SGHDN, CDR2 FVKESK.

The chain joins TRBV18 to TRBJ1-2, with 9 bases fitting TRBD1. CDR3 length: 13 amino acids. The V segment lost 8 bases and the J segment 4 bases; nucleotides outside the gene matches: 5. CDR1 is KGHSH, CDR2 LQKENI, per germline. The CDR3 loop reads CASRTGVGYGYTF. For the CDR3, the DNA is TGTGCCAGCAGGACAGGGGTAGGCTATGGCTACACCTTC.

The chain couples TRBV2 to TRBJ1-4; tentative D call: TRBD1 (5 bases). The CDR3 runs to 13 residues. V was cut by 4 bases and J by 4 bases, with 7 bases left in between. Germline CDR1 and CDR2: SNHLY and FYNNEI. CDR3 amino acids: CASSVRDNEKLFF. The CDR3 DNA is TGTGCCAGCAGTGTCAGGGATAATGAAAAACTGTTTTTT.

This clone was detected once. The chain employs TRBV27 and TRBJ1-6, with TRBD1 matching 8 bases. The V gene end was trimmed by 6 bases and the J gene end by 0 bases; junction bases not matched to a gene: 7. This CDR3 comprises 17 residues. CDR1 and CDR2 (germline): MNHEY, SMNVEV (reference sequence). The DNA of the CDR3 is TGTGCCAGCAGCCGGGACAGGTCGAGCTCCTATAATTCACCCCTCCACTTT. As protein: CASSRDRSSSYNSPLHF.

In its sample, this clone was seen a few times. This chain links TRBV5-8 with TRBJ1-5; D unresolved. The length of the CDR3 is 13 residues. Germline loops: CDR1 SGHTS, CDR2 YDEGEE. The V and J ends lost 3 bases and 4 bases respectively, with 8 bases between them. Here the CDR3 DNA reads TGTGCCAGCAGCTCTCGGGGAAATCAGCCCCAGCATTTT. Translated, it gives CASSSRGNQPQHF.

This clone appeared a few times. V gene TRBV3-1 (or the pseudogene TRBV3-2) combines with J gene TRBJ1-1, with 8 bases that match TRBD1. The CDR3 covers 14 residues. The V and J ends lost 6 bases and 6 bases, in that order; junction bases with no gene match: 9. CDR1 and CDR2 from the germline V gene are LGHDT and YNNKEL (reference sequence). The CDR3 DNA follows: TGTGCCAGCAGACCACGACAGGGGCTCGCTGAAGCTTTCTTT. Protein sequence: CASRPRQGLAEAFF.

V is TRBV28 and J is TRBJ2-4; D might be TRBD1 (5 bases). Germline V CDR1 and CDR2: MDHEN, SYDVKM. Trimming left V 7 bases short and J 2 bases short, with 12 bases between. The CDR3 loop spans 14 amino acids. This chain's CDR3 is CASKWGGTKNIQYF. The CDR3 DNA sequence: TGTGCCAGCAAATGGGGCGGTACCAAAAACATTCAGTACTTC.